The entry below gives a single TCR beta chain sequence along with its context. In the PCR, 60 Vbeta and 13 Jbeta primers were used. Measured with immunoSEQ multiplex PCR; TCRdb has only the in-frame clones, and not every one. The record lists approximately 190,000 clones, of which the ten most abundant hold 6.5%. This record comes from a study of cytomegalovirus exposure and HLA in healthy donors. Germline CDR1 reads LGHNA; CDR2 reads YNFKEQ. V lost 6 bases to trimming and J lost 1 base; unmatched junction nucleotides: 5. There are 16 residues in the CDR3. This sequence originates from a man under 40 in good health and CMV-seronegative. Specimen: PBMCs. V is TRBV4-2 and J is TRBJ1-6, with 8 bases that match TRBD1. The chain's CDR3 is CASREQGESYNSPLHF. CDR3 DNA sequence: TGTGCCAGCAGGGAACAGGGGGAATCCTATAATTCACCCCTCCACTTT.